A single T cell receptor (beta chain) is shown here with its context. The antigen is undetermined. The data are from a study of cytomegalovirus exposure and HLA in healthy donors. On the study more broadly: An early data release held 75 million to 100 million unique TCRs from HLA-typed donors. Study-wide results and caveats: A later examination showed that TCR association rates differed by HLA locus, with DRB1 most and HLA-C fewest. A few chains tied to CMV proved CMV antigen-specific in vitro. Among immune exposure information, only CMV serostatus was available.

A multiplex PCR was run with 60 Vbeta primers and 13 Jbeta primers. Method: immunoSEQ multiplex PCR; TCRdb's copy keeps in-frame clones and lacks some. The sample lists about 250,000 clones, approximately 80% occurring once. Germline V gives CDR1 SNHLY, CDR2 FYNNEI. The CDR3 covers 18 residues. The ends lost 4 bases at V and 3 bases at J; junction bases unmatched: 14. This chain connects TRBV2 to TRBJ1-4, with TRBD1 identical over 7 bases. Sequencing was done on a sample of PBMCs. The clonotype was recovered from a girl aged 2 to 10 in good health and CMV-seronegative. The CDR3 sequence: CASSGLEGAWGANEKLFF. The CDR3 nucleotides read TGTGCCAGCAGTGGACTGGAGGGGGCCTGGGGAGCTAATGAAAAACTGTTTTTT.